The text below deals with one T cell receptor (beta chain). TCRdb recomputed calls from the 5' RACE reads with MiXCR, one row per CDR3 protein. The sample has 77,000 or so distinct CDR3 sequences, 15% to 20% seen once. This record belongs to a study of spatial heterogeneity in lung cancer. About the research overall: The count of detected beta-chain sequences consistently exceeded that of alpha-chain sequences. More than 8.5 raw reads, on average, carried each unique TCR and UMI combination.

Noted time point: sample taken at primary tumor resection. Whole RNA obtained from tumor, nontumor lung or frozen PBMC underwent sequencing without sorting. The CDR3 sequence is 14 residues long. The V and J ends lost 6 bases and 6 bases, in that order; junction bases with no gene match: 10. CDR1 is MDHEN, CDR2 SYDVKM, per germline. The receptor was isolated from a male donor with early-stage non-small cell lung cancer. J is TRBJ2-7 and V is TRBV28; 8 bases agree with TRBD1. The sample in question was PBMCs, obtained at surgery. The CDR3: CASSSGTGLAEQYF. The CDR3 DNA is TGTGCCAGCAGCTCCGGGACAGGACTGGCCGAGCAGTACTTC.